Listed here is a single T cell receptor beta chain. The antigen this receptor binds is unknown. Qualities for individual bases were not recorded, and no much larger clone is one base off. The CDR3 covers 16 residues, taking in both the cysteine and the phenylalanine. The entry retains the CDR3 DNA only, 48 bases that are in frame from base 1. V sheds 0 bases and J sheds 4 bases, leaving 13 bases between their ends. As encoded in the germline V gene, CDR1 is SGHRS while CDR2 is YFSETQ. The data were obtained in a study of CD8+ T cells in alopecia areata (dated by TCRdb to the late 2010s). Regarding the research as a whole: The treated patients, all with moderate-to-severe alopecia areata, were enrolled in an open-label pilot trial of oral tofacitinib given at 5 to 10 mg twice daily. RNA came from the PAXgene miRNA kit for fixed scalp, the miRNeasy kit for PBMCs, and the RNeasy kit for mouse skin. Patients stayed on tofacitinib for 6 to 18 months and then had 6 months of follow-up off drug so that delayed response and recurrence could be assessed. Scalp tissue and sorted CD4+ and CD8+ peripheral blood T cells from patchy and totalis/universalis alopecia areata patients and from healthy controls were covered by human TCRbeta sequencing. Scalp clonality was compared across normal scalp (n=4), patchy alopecia areata scalp (n=8), and alopecia totalis/universalis scalp (n=8). Amplification of TCRbeta CDR3 regions was done by immunoSEQ multiplex PCR using 35 Vbeta forward primers and 13 Jbeta reverse primers. For the treated patients, the SALT score, which quantifies what percentage of scalp surface area is affected, served as the measure of disease severity. Biopsies were taken from tofacitinib-treated patients at baseline and at 4 and 24 weeks of treatment, and a later scalp biopsy was taken in several of the tofacitinib-treated patients. The study used high-throughput TCRbeta sequencing to examine T cell clonal expansion in alopecia areata, in both the C3H/HeJ mouse model and human patients. Points the paper makes about the study in general: Because the treated cohort was small and had only one nonresponder, larger studies are needed to examine links between baseline CD8+ expansion and response. TCR sequences shared between patients were less clear than in mice, possibly partly because of HLA diversity in the patient population. Resident alphabeta T cells in normal human skin are also sequenced, complicating scalp TCR repertoire analysis, unlike mouse skin dominated by gammadelta T cells. Tofacitinib significantly lowered scalp clonality and the number of expanded CD8+ clones among the top 100 scalp clones. Many expanded lesional clones were found to persist in scalp and blood during tofacitinib treatment, and relapse after treatment cessation may be partly explained by this persistence. Compared with normal scalp, lesional scalp had higher clonality and more expanded CD8+ clones, particularly in alopecia totalis/universalis, a pattern that suggests antigenic drive.

Taken with the paper, the label for treatment or condition translates to: oral pan-JAK inhibitor, 5-10 mg twice daily. Peripheral blood and lesional scalp punch biopsies were obtained from patients with alopecia areata. After PBMCs were isolated by density centrifugation and stained for CD3, CD4 and CD8, a FACSAria was used to sort CD4+ and CD8+ T cells. The library was produced with the immunoSEQ multiplex PCR assay. For TCR sequencing, RNA was extracted from every sample and reverse transcribed into cDNA to serve as template. First-strand cDNA was synthesized with SuperScript III using a 2:1 mix of oligo-dT and random hexamers. A synthetic immune receptor repertoire was used to measure amplification bias, and any remaining bias was corrected computationally. Concerning the study's data processing: Raw reads were preprocessed for error removal, and CDR3 was defined according to IMGT conventions as running from the conserved cysteine to phenylalanine. Clonality was calculated as 1 minus Shannon entropy normalized by log2 of the number of productive unique TCRs. Whether each scalp clone was CD4 or CD8 was inferred by checking scalp TCRbeta sequences against the CD4 and CD8 repertoires from sorted blood. TCRdb retrieved this table from immuneACCESS and kept in-frame rearrangements only. Not all clones are present; in checked studies, unresolved V genes account for under half, and no reason is known for the remainder. V, J and clone size reflect that table, while D and trimming were determined from the DNA. The sample table holds about 210,000 clones, of which 40% to 45% were seen once. The ten biggest clones cover about 2.6% of the sample.

The sample here was CD4+ T cells sorted from blood, taken around week 36, from a patient treated with tofacitinib. The clonotype originates from a human donor with alopecia areata. The chain links TRBV5-1 with TRBJ1-4, with TRBD1 tentatively as D gene (5 bases match). The sequence in DNA is TGCGCCAGCAGCTTGGGGGGCGGTCCTAGTAATGAAAAACTGTTTTTT. Translated, it gives CASSLGGGPSNEKLFF.